A single sample is the source of the 27 T cell receptor beta chains below, sequenced in a study of cytomegalovirus exposure and HLA in healthy donors. In the PCR, 60 Vbeta and 13 Jbeta primers were used. Measured with immunoSEQ multiplex PCR; TCRdb has only the in-frame clones, and not every one. The sample consists of some 85,000 clones, nearly 80% of them appearing once. Sequenced sample: PBMCs. The receptors stem from a woman aged 40-49 years in good health and CMV-seropositive.

The chain uses TRBV6-4 and TRBJ2-7; no clear D. CDR3 length equals 11 residues. The V gene's germline CDR1 is MRHNA and CDR2 SNTAGT. V lost 10 bases and J 2 bases, leaving 9 bases between the germline ends. CDR3 sequence: CANKQPYEQYF. The DNA for the CDR3 is TGTGCCAACAAACAGCCCTACGAGCAGTACTTC.

The chain uses TRBV7-2 and TRBJ2-7; 10 bases line up with TRBD2. This CDR3 contains 14 residues. Germline V lookup: CDR1 SGHTA, CDR2 FQGNSA. The junction had 4 bases not matched to a gene; V was cut back by 5 bases and J by 3 bases. CDR3 nucleotide sequence: TGTGCCAGCAGCCACGGACTAGCGGACTACGAGCAGTACTTC. Its translation is CASSHGLADYEQYF.

This clone was seen a few times. The rearrangement uses TRBV9 and TRBJ2-6, with D unresolved. Germline V gene lookup returns CDR1 SGDLS and CDR2 YYNGEE. This CDR3 contains 15 residues. Trimming left V 0 bases short and J 0 bases short, with 4 bases between. CDR3 protein: CASSVGDSGANVLTF. As DNA, the CDR3 is TGTGCCAGCAGCGTAGGAGACTCTGGGGCCAACGTCCTGACTTTC. The variable domain in full, with the rest retrieved from reference TRBV9 and TRBJ2-6, is DSGVTQTPKHLITATGQRVTLRCSPRSGDLSVYWYQQSLDQGLQFLIQYYNGEERAKGNILERFSAQQFPDLHSELNLSSLELGDSALYFCASSVGDSGANVLTFGAGSRLTVL.

V gene TRBV11-2 combines with J gene TRBJ2-7, with TRBD1 identical over 7 bases. Germline values: CDR1 SGHAT, CDR2 FQNNGV. The CDR3 length is 15 residues. Trimming took 3 bases from V and 3 from J; bases not matched to a gene: 8. The CDR3 protein is CASSLSRDSYYEQYF. The CDR3 nucleotides read TGTGCCAGCAGCTTGAGTAGGGACAGCTACTACGAGCAGTACTTC.

CDR3: CASSLAGGAVGNTIYF. In DNA form, the CDR3 reads TGTGCCAGCAGCTTAGCAGGAGGAGCGGTTGGAAACACCATATATTTT. The chain links TRBV7-2 to TRBJ1-3, with D uncertain. Germline V gene lookup returns CDR1 SGHTA and CDR2 FQGNSA. There are 16 residues in the CDR3. V shed 0 bases and J shed 3 bases, with 12 bases lying between them.

The rearrangement links TRBV19 to TRBJ2-1; no definite D call. Germline CDR1 LNHDA, CDR2 SQIVND (reference sequence). V was shortened by 3 bases and J by 5 bases, with 11 bases between the two germline ends. This CDR3 has 14 residues. This chain's CDR3 is CASSINPRNNEQFF. In DNA form, the CDR3 reads TGTGCCAGTAGTATTAATCCCAGAAACAATGAGCAGTTCTTC.

This rearrangement joins TRBV4-3 to TRBJ2-3; D possibly corresponds to TRBD2 (6 bases). The CDR3 consists of 16 residues. V lost 4 bases to trimming and J lost 0 bases, with 14 bases between them. Per germline, CDR1 LGHNA and CDR2 YSLEER. In DNA form, the CDR3 reads TGCGCCAGCAGCCCCCTCGGTAGCGGAAGCACAGATACGCAGTATTTT. Its protein product is CASSPLGSGSTDTQYF.

The rearrangement uses TRBV11-1 and TRBJ1-1; 8 bases are shared with TRBD1. V gave up 5 bases and J gave up 7 bases; unmatched junction bases: 3. Germline lookup yields CDR1 SGHAT and CDR2 FQDESV (reference sequence). The CDR3 totals 12 residues. The CDR3 is CASSRDRIEAFF. CDR3 bases: TGTGCCAGCAGCCGGGACAGGATTGAAGCTTTCTTT. Complete variable domain (other parts from reference TRBV11-1 and TRBJ1-1): EAEVAQSPRYKITEKSQAVAFWCDPISGHATLYWYRQILGQGPELLVQFQDESVVDDSQLPKDRFSAERLKGVDSTLKIQPAELGDSAMYLCASSRDRIEAFFGQGTRLTVV.

This chain joins TRBV5-1 and TRBJ2-1; the match to TRBD2 covers 9 bases. The germline V gene encodes CDR1 SGHRS and CDR2 YFSETQ. Trimming took 4 bases from V and 2 from J; bases not matched to a gene: 1. This CDR3 comprises 14 residues. The CDR3 DNA is TGCGCCAGCAGCGCTAGCGGGGCCTACAATGAGCAGTTCTTC. Its protein product is CASSASGAYNEQFF.

The chain recombines TRBV6-4 with TRBJ2-5; 11 nucleotides match TRBD1. V lost 2 bases to trimming and J lost 4 bases; unmatched junction nucleotides: 15. The germline V gene encodes CDR1 MRHNA and CDR2 SNTAGT. This CDR3 comprises 19 residues. CDR3 nucleotide sequence: TGTGCCAGCAGTGACCCAGAGACCCGGGACAGGGGGTTGACAGAGACCCAGTACTTC. This encodes CASSDPETRDRGLTETQYF.

The chain combines TRBV5-1 with TRBJ2-7; 9 nucleotides align to TRBD1. CDR1 and CDR2 from the germline V gene are SGHRS and YFSETQ. The CDR3 is made up of 15 amino acids. The V gene end was trimmed by 1 base and the J gene end by 3 bases; junction bases not matched to a gene: 5. The CDR3 is CASSLSMGQGYEQYF. In DNA form, the CDR3 reads TGCGCCAGCAGCTTGTCTATGGGACAGGGCTACGAGCAGTACTTC.

The genes are TRBV19 and TRBJ2-1; TRBD2 agrees at 10 bases. The CDR3 is made up of 20 amino acids. Trimming took 5 bases from V and 0 from J; bases not matched to a gene: 16. The V gene's germline CDR1 is LNHDA and CDR2 SQIVND (reference sequence). The chain's CDR3 is CASSRKPGRRTSGSYNEQFF. DNA of the CDR3: TGTGCCAGTAGTCGAAAACCGGGACGTCGGACTAGCGGCTCCTACAATGAGCAGTTCTTC.

The chain combines TRBV9 with TRBJ1-2; 7 bases line up with TRBD1. The CDR3 extends over 16 amino acids. The germline CDR1 and CDR2 sequences are SGDLS and YYNGEE. The J segment lost 8 bases and the V segment lost 1 base, leaving 14 bases of the junction unmatched. In DNA form, the CDR3 reads TGTGCCAGCAGCGTAACCCTACAGGGGATAGTTGAGGGCTACACCTTC. Translation: CASSVTLQGIVEGYTF.

The rearrangement joins TRBV9 to TRBJ2-1, with unresolved D. V lost 0 bases to trimming and J lost 0 bases, with 16 bases between them. The V gene's germline CDR1 is SGDLS and CDR2 YYNGEE. The CDR3 has 18 residues. Here the CDR3 DNA reads TGTGCCAGCAGCGTAGCTGGAAGTCTGGAGAGCTCCTACAATGAGCAGTTCTTC. Its translation: CASSVAGSLESSYNEQFF.

Comments on this clone: The junction differs from germline at one of its ends, possibly a read error. V is TRBV7-9 and J is TRBJ2-7, with D possibly being TRBD2 (6 bases). CDR3 size: 14 residues. CDR1 is SEHNR and CDR2 is FQNEAQ in the germline V gene (reference sequence). CDR3 region: CSSSLVSPEGEQYF. CDR3 DNA sequence: TGTTCCAGCAGCTTAGTTAGTCCGGAGGGCGAGCAGTACTTC.

The rearrangement uses TRBV9 and TRBJ2-7; 7 bases line up with TRBD2. V lost 4 bases, J lost 4 bases, and 11 bases stayed unmatched. CDR1 and CDR2 (germline): SGDLS, YYNGEE. The CDR3 length is 15 residues. Written as DNA, the CDR3 is TGTGCCAGCAGCCCTTCGGGGGAGGGCCCGTACGAGCAGTACTTC. Amino acids: CASSPSGEGPYEQYF.

This chain links TRBV2 with TRBJ2-5; D is undetermined. CDR1 SNHLY and CDR2 FYNNEI come from the germline V gene. Trimming removed 5 bases at V and 3 bases at J, with 10 bases between. This CDR3 region has 13 residues. In DNA form, the CDR3 reads TGTGCCAGCAGTACGGGTCAGAAAGAGACCCAGTACTTC. This translates into CASSTGQKETQYF. Full variable domain (remainder filled in from reference TRBV2 and TRBJ2-5): EPEVTQTPSHQVTQMGQEVILRCVPISNHLYFYWYRQILGQKVEFLVSFYNNEISEKSEIFDDQFSVERPDGSNFTLKIRSTKLEDSAMYFCASSTGQKETQYFGPGTRLLVL.

The V and J genes are TRBV30 and TRBJ2-7; D call uncertain. The length of the CDR3 is 14 residues. Germline assignment: CDR1 GTSNPN and CDR2 SVGIG (reference sequence). The germline V and J ends were trimmed by 6 bases and 0 bases, with 15 bases remaining between them. The CDR3 is CACIDEASSYEQYF. The CDR3 DNA follows: TGTGCCTGCATAGATGAGGCGAGCTCCTACGAGCAGTACTTC.

The chain combines TRBV12-5 with TRBJ2-5, with TRBD2 matching over 13 bases. The CDR3 runs 16 residues. Per germline, CDR1 LGHNT and CDR2 FRNRAP. The V and J ends lost 5 bases and 11 bases, in that order; junction bases with no gene match: 14. CDR3 DNA sequence: TGTGCTAGTGGTGCTCCCGGACTAGCGGGAGAGGGTGTGCAGTACTTC. Its protein product is CASGAPGLAGEGVQYF.

This chain links TRBV5-1 with TRBJ2-5; a possible D gene is TRBD1 (5 bases). V was cut by 1 base and J by 4 bases, with 11 bases left in between. The CDR3 consists of 14 residues. The germline CDR1 and CDR2 sequences are SGHRS and YFSETQ. For the CDR3, the DNA is TGCGCCAGCAGCTTGAACACAGGCCCAGAGACCCAGTACTTC. Its protein product is CASSLNTGPETQYF.

The J gene is TRBJ1-3, the V gene TRBV25-1; 7 nucleotides align to TRBD1. This CDR3 has 18 amino acids. Trimming at V came to 4 bases and at J to 0 bases, leaving 12 bases not matched to a gene. CDR1 and CDR2 (germline): MGHDK, SYGVNS. The CDR3 DNA reads as TGTGCCAGCAGTGGTGCAGGGGGAAAATCGACCTCTGGAAACACCATATATTTT. Protein: CASSGAGGKSTSGNTIYF.

The rearrangement links TRBV2 to TRBJ2-5; 12 nucleotides agree with TRBD2. Germline V gene data show CDR1 as SNHLY and CDR2 as FYNNEI. The CDR3 consists of 15 residues. V dropped 4 bases and J dropped 6; count of bases not matched to a gene: 6. In DNA, the CDR3 is TGTGCCAGCAGTGGACTAGCGGGAGTAGGAAAGACCCAGTACTTC. This sequence encodes CASSGLAGVGKTQYF.

This chain links TRBV7-9 with TRBJ2-2, with 10 positions matching TRBD2. V gave up 2 bases and J gave up 0 bases; unmatched junction bases: 3. Germline V gene sequence: CDR1 SEHNR, CDR2 FQNEAQ (reference sequence). CDR3 length: 17 residues. CDR3 protein: CASSLPTSGANTGELFF. The CDR3, as DNA: TGTGCCAGCAGCTTACCTACTAGCGGGGCGAACACCGGGGAGCTGTTTTTT. The full variable domain, with the rest looked up from reference TRBV7-9 and TRBJ2-2, is DTGVSQNPRHKITKRGQNVTFRCDPISEHNRLYWYRQTLGQGPEFLTYFQNEAQLEKSRLLSDRFSAERPKGSFSTLEIQRTEQGDSAMYLCASSLPTSGANTGELFFGEGSRLTVL.

The chain carries TRBV28 and TRBJ1-1; D is ambiguous. This CDR3 spans 12 amino acids. V lost 2 bases to trimming and J lost 7 bases, with 8 bases between them. Germline CDR1 reads MDHEN; CDR2 reads SYDVKM. The CDR3 DNA is TGTGCCAGCAGTTTAAAGAGGGTTGAAGCTTTCTTT. The encoded protein is CASSLKRVEAFF.

This chain joins TRBV7-3 and TRBJ2-1; possibly TRBD2 for D (7 bases). Germline CDR1 reads SGHTA; CDR2 reads FQGTGA. The V gene lost 5 bases and the J gene lost 5 bases, with 13 bases spanning the gap. CDR3 size: 14 residues. CDR3 amino acids: CASSLGGVDNEQFF. The CDR3 DNA sequence: TGTGCCAGCAGCCTAGGGGGGGTCGACAATGAGCAGTTCTTC.

Notes on this clone: This specimen includes other DNA sequences encoding the same CDR3. The genes are TRBV11-2 and TRBJ2-5, with unresolved D. The V and J ends lost 5 bases and 2 bases respectively, with 15 bases between them. CDR3 length equals 15 residues. Per the germline V gene, CDR1 is SGHAT and CDR2 is FQNNGV. CDR3 sequence (DNA): TGTGCCAGCAGCCCCGGCGAGCTAGAACAAGAGACCCAGTACTTC. It is translated as CASSPGELEQETQYF.

The chain recombines TRBV19 with TRBJ2-7; no firm D call. The V end was cut by 4 bases, the J end by 3 bases, with 19 bases between. This CDR3 is 16 amino acids long. Germline loops: CDR1 LNHDA, CDR2 SQIVND (reference sequence). The CDR3 region has the DNA TGTGCCAGTAGTACCTCTCCAGACAACCGGTTCTACGAGCAGTACTTC. It specifies CASSTSPDNRFYEQYF.